Below are 21 T cell receptor beta chains sequenced from a single sample in a study of CD8 T cells in ankylosing spondylitis. TCRdb reprocessed the 5' RACE reads with MiXCR, giving one entry per CDR3 protein. Of fewer than 250,000 distinct CDR3 sequences listed, roughly a tenth are singletons. Source material: blood, either unsorted or a sorted T cell fraction (not recorded which). These receptors were collected from a male donor with ankylosing spondylitis or in good health (not recorded which).

This clonotype was seen many times. V gene TRBV27 combines with J gene TRBJ2-3; unclear D gene. The CDR3 is 13 residues long. V lost 7 bases to trimming and J lost 2 bases, with 10 bases between them. Germline V gene sequence: CDR1 MNHEY, CDR2 SMNVEV (reference sequence). CDR3 nucleotides: TGTGCCAGCAAAGACCCCTTCACAGATACGCAGTATTTT. Its translation: CASKDPFTDTQYF.

This clonotype was seen ten or more times. The J gene is TRBJ2-1, the V gene TRBV5-1, with TRBD1 matching 9 bases. The CDR3 contains 15 residues. The germline gives CDR1 SGHRS, CDR2 YFSETQ. V dropped 3 bases and J dropped 7; count of bases not matched to a gene: 8. This chain's CDR3 is CASSSSWDRVNEQFF. In DNA, the CDR3 is TGCGCCAGCAGCTCATCATGGGACAGGGTGAATGAGCAGTTCTTC.

The chain combines TRBV30 with TRBJ2-2; TRBD1 is a possible D gene (5 bases). V lost 0 bases to trimming and J lost 1 base, with 9 bases between them. The CDR3 totals 15 residues. Looked up from germline, CDR1 is GTSNPN and CDR2 is SVGIG (reference sequence). This chain's CDR3 is CAWSVGQLNTGELFF. In DNA, the CDR3 is TGTGCCTGGAGTGTGGGGCAGTTGAACACCGGGGAGCTGTTTTTT.

This clonotype was found many times. The rearrangement links TRBV12-3 or TRBV12-4 to TRBJ2-3, with TRBD1 as a possible D gene (5 bases). This CDR3 comprises 13 residues. Between the trimmed V and J ends, which lost 7 bases and 1 base, there was a span of 9 bases. CDR3 bases: TGTGCCAGCAAGGGCAGGGGCACAGATACGCAGTATTTT. Residues: CASKGRGTDTQYF.

Ten or more counts support this clonotype. The chain is built from TRBV6-1 and TRBJ2-1; TRBD2 aligns across 13 bases. The germline V gene has CDR1 MNHNS and CDR2 SASEGT. The CDR3 sequence is 18 residues long. After removal of 6 bases from V and 0 bases from J, the junction contained 8 bases not matched to a gene. DNA for the CDR3: TGTGCCAGCAGACCGGGACTAGCGGGGAGAACCTCCTACAATGAGCAGTTCTTC. It yields the protein CASRPGLAGRTSYNEQFF.

This clonotype has at least ten counts. The chain combines TRBV6-1 with TRBJ2-3; D perhaps matches TRBD2 (6 bases). Trimming left V 2 bases short and J 3 bases short, with 12 bases between. CDR1 and CDR2 from the germline V gene are MNHNS and SASEGT. There are 15 residues in the CDR3. The CDR3 coding sequence is TGTGCCAGCAGTGAAATCGGGAGAGGGACAGATACGCAGTATTTT. It yields the protein CASSEIGRGTDTQYF.

This clonotype has at least ten counts. V and J are TRBV29-1 and TRBJ1-1, with 8 bases lining up with TRBD1. V lost 6 bases to trimming and J lost 5 bases; unmatched junction nucleotides: 11. In germline, CDR1 is SQVTM, CDR2 ANQGSEA. This CDR3 comprises 14 residues. CDR3 nucleotides: TGCAGCGTCCCTGGAGGCAGGGGGCAAACTGAAGCTTTCTTT. Translation: CSVPGGRGQTEAFF.

This clonotype was seen repeatedly, ten times or more. This chain uses TRBV28 with TRBJ2-4; no clear D. Germline-derived CDR1 and CDR2 are MDHEN and SYDVKM. CDR3 length: 14 amino acids. The V gene lost 5 bases and the J gene lost 1 base, with 9 bases spanning the gap. The CDR3 is CASSLPAAKNIQYF. The CDR3 coding sequence is TGTGCCAGCAGTCTACCAGCCGCCAAAAACATTCAGTACTTC.

In this sample, this clonotype turned up many times. CDR3 coding DNA: TGCGCCAGCAGCTTGGGGGGGGGGACGAACACTGAAGCTTTCTTT. Translated: CASSLGGGTNTEAFF. This sequence joins TRBV5-1 and TRBJ1-1; D may be TRBD1 (5 bases). V was trimmed by 0 bases and J by 1 base, leaving 10 bases between them. There are 15 residues in the CDR3. Germline-derived CDR1 and CDR2 are SGHRS and YFSETQ.

This clonotype was detected ten times or more. The chain has TRBV29-1 and TRBJ2-1, with 14 bases identical to TRBD2. The junction had 6 bases not matched to a gene; V was cut back by 8 bases and J by 6 bases. CDR1 is SQVTM and CDR2 is ANQGSEA in the germline V gene. The CDR3 runs to 14 residues. DNA for the CDR3: TGCAGCACTGGGACTAGCGGGAGTGGCAATGAGCAGTTCTTC. It is translated as CSTGTSGSGNEQFF.

This sequence joins TRBV11-2 and TRBJ1-1; D is possibly TRBD1 (5 bases). The V gene lost 3 bases and the J gene lost 4 bases, with 18 bases spanning the gap. Germline-derived CDR1 and CDR2 are SGHAT and FQNNGV. CDR3 length: 16 amino acids. CDR3 DNA sequence: TGTGCCAGCAGCTTCCCGTGGAGGGGCCCTGCCACTGAAGCTTTCTTT. Translation: CASSFPWRGPATEAFF.

This clonotype was found many times. This chain joins TRBV20-1 and TRBJ2-7, with 10 bases that match TRBD1. This CDR3 has 14 amino acids. V trimming: 3 bases; J trimming: 2 bases; junction bases outside the gene matches: 4. Germline lookup yields CDR1 DFQATT and CDR2 SNEGSKA (reference sequence). Here the CDR3 DNA reads TGCAGTGCTAGGCCCGGACAGGGGGCCTACGAGCAGTACTTC. It translates to CSARPGQGAYEQYF.

This clonotype is a singleton in its sample. V is TRBV7-9 and J is TRBJ2-6; possibly TRBD1 for D (6 bases). Germline CDR1 reads SEHNR; CDR2 reads FQNEAQ (reference sequence). V lost 5 bases, J lost 3 bases, and 14 bases lay in between. This CDR3 contains 16 residues. The DNA of the CDR3 is TGTGCCAGCAGCCTCGAGCAGGGGAGTGGGGCCAACGTCCTGACTTTC. Residues: CASSLEQGSGANVLTF.

This chain uses TRBV5-1 with TRBJ2-3, with TRBD1 identical over 7 bases. CDR3 length: 16 amino acids. Germline assignment: CDR1 SGHRS and CDR2 YFSETQ. The V and J ends lost 4 bases and 6 bases, in that order; junction bases with no gene match: 14. CDR3 region: CASSLTGQPKRDTQYF. The CDR3 DNA is TGCGCCAGCAGCCTGACGGGACAGCCCAAAAGGGATACGCAGTATTTT.

In its sample, this clonotype was seen many times. CDR3 protein: CASSQQGAYGYTF. The CDR3 nucleotides read TGTGCCAGCAGCCAACAGGGAGCCTATGGCTACACCTTC. V is TRBV12-3 or TRBV12-4 and J is TRBJ1-2; a weak D match, TRBD1 (6 bases). V was shortened by 6 bases and J by 4 bases, with 12 bases between the two germline ends. The CDR3 extends over 13 amino acids.

This clonotype has ten or more counts. The chain couples TRBV5-1 to TRBJ1-1; the D is unclear. V lost 4 bases and J lost 3, with 10 bases in between. The CDR3 contains 13 residues. Germline V lookup: CDR1 SGHRS, CDR2 YFSETQ. The CDR3 here is CASSRFRDTEAFF. The CDR3 DNA reads TGCGCCAGCAGCAGGTTCCGGGACACTGAAGCTTTCTTT.

This clonotype was found many times. The J gene is TRBJ1-3, the V gene TRBV5-1; perhaps TRBD1 as D (6 bases). CDR1 SGHRS and CDR2 YFSETQ come from the germline V gene. The CDR3 is 14 amino acids. V lost 7 bases, J lost 4 bases, and 15 bases lay in between. The CDR3, as DNA: TGCGCCAGCTCGACCGATGGGACAGGAAACACCATATATTTT. Its protein product is CASSTDGTGNTIYF.

In its sample, this clonotype was seen many times. The gene calls are TRBV20-1 and TRBJ1-5; 7 positions match TRBD1. The CDR3 consists of 13 residues. V was clipped by 5 bases and J by 5 bases; unmatched bases: 6. Germline loops: CDR1 DFQATT, CDR2 SNEGSKA (reference sequence). Here the CDR3 DNA reads TGCAGTGCTGCGGGGACAGTTGATCAGCCCCAGCATTTT. Translation: CSAAGTVDQPQHF.

The table lists this clonotype with many counts. V usage is TRBV27 and J usage is TRBJ1-1; 8 bases match TRBD1. V dropped 5 bases and J dropped 1; count of bases not matched to a gene: 9. Germline CDR1 reads MNHEY; CDR2 reads SMNVEV (reference sequence). This CDR3 is 16 amino acids long. The CDR3 spells CASSLGTGPANTEAFF. The CDR3 DNA is TGTGCCAGCAGTCTCGGGACAGGTCCTGCGAACACTGAAGCTTTCTTT.

Ten or more counts support this clonotype. V and J are TRBV10-3 and TRBJ1-5, with TRBD1 matching over 8 bases. Germline assignment: CDR1 ENHRY and CDR2 SYGVKD. Trimming took 5 bases from V and 0 from J; bases not matched to a gene: 3. This CDR3 contains 15 residues. DNA of the CDR3: TGTGCCATCAGTATGACAGGGGATAGCAATCAGCCCCAGCATTTT. Translation: CAISMTGDSNQPQHF.

In this sample, this clonotype turned up many times. This chain connects TRBV7-6 to TRBJ2-3; D is unclear. Germline values: CDR1 SGHVS, CDR2 FNYEAQ. The CDR3 contains 14 residues. V lost 5 bases to trimming and J lost 4 bases, with 13 bases between them. For the CDR3, the DNA is TGTGCCAGCAGCCAAACGGACCCCCCAGATACGCAGTATTTT. It codes for CASSQTDPPDTQYF.